Reported below is one T cell receptor (beta chain). Antigen unknown. The time point: after neoadjuvant nivolumab, at surgical resection. Cohort: HPV-negative, locally advanced oral cavity squamous cell carcinoma patients. TCRdb keeps only in-frame clones here, not all; method: immunoSEQ multiplex PCR. Counted here are tens of thousands of clones, around two fifths occurring once; the ten biggest clones make up 16%. The sample comes from a study of neoadjuvant anti-PD-1 for oral cavity cancer. Study information: Patients without progression received a fourth nivolumab dose around day 43, then surgical resection on days 50-56.

General study results and limits: Higher pretreatment Treg/Th17 ratios tracked higher pretreatment blood clonality. TCR analyses covered only a few patients per response group.

Germline V gene sequence: CDR1 MNHNY, CDR2 SVGAGI (reference sequence). There are 13 residues in the CDR3. V was pared by 6 bases and J by 9 bases, with 17 bases between. This chain uses TRBV6-6 with TRBJ1-2; D is possibly TRBD1 (6 bases). This receptor was identified in a person aged 35 to 85 with oral cavity squamous cell carcinoma. The sample was tumor tissue, taken after nivolumab (anti-PD-1) treatment. Written as DNA, the CDR3 is TGTGCCAGCAGGGGAAGGGCAGGGGAGCGCTACACCTTC. It encodes CASRGRAGERYTF.